These T cell receptor beta chains were read from a single sample in a study of shared clonotypes between healthy human individuals. Using immunoSEQ multiplex PCR, the repertoire was profiled, and TCRdb retains in-frame clones only, with some absent. The repertoire consists of about 2.4 million clones, with 90% to 95% occurring once and the leading ten covering around 0.37%. The sequencing sample was made of naive CD4+ T cells from PBMCs. Receptors originate from a man between 18 and 29 years old in good health. Some clones in this sample may be carry-over from other donors' samples. CDR3s include the opening cysteine and the closing phenylalanine or tryptophan. Each record gives: D gene, V gene, J gene, clone size, CDR3 protein, CDR3 DNA. D genes are given only for firm matches. Rows may omit the clone size; those that give it use once, few, many or a size class.

TRBD1,TRBV9,TRBJ2-1,.,CASSEGQGVREQFF,TGTGCCAGCAGCGAGGGACAGGGAGTTCGAGAGCAGTTCTTC
.,TRBV9,TRBJ1-3,.,CASSPQGSGNTIYF,TGTGCCAGCAGCCCTCAGGGTTCGGGAAACACCATATATTTT
.,TRBV6-5,TRBJ1-5,once,CASRLGWGLNQPQHF,TGTGCCAGCAGGCTGGGTTGGGGTCTCAATCAGCCCCAGCATTTT
TRBD2,TRBV7-2,TRBJ2-7,once,CASSVTSGTTYEQYF,TGTGCCAGCAGCGTTACTAGCGGAACGACCTACGAGCAGTACTTC
.,TRBV9,TRBJ1-3,.,CASSVEYRSGNTIYF,TGTGCCAGCAGCGTAGAGTACCGCTCTGGAAACACCATATATTTT
.,TRBV27,TRBJ2-1,.,CASSFQSGAYNEQFF,TGTGCCAGCAGTTTTCAAAGCGGAGCCTACAATGAGCAGTTCTTC
TRBD1,TRBV12-5,TRBJ2-7,.,CASGLPGEVDRGPQLIYEQYF,TGTGCTAGTGGTTTGCCCGGCGAGGTAGACAGGGGGCCCCAATTGATCTACGAGCAGTACTTC
.,TRBV18,TRBJ1-1,.,CASSPGPADTEAFF,TGTGCCAGCTCACCAGGCCCAGCGGACACTGAAGCTTTCTTT
.,TRBV6-1,TRBJ1-6,once,CASSSGNTDSPLHF,TGTGCCAGCAGTTCCGGGAACACGGATTCACCCCTCCACTTT
TRBD1,TRBV28,TRBJ2-6,.,CASSPSQGASSGANVLTF,TGTGCCAGCAGTCCTTCACAGGGGGCCAGCTCTGGGGCCAACGTCCTGACTTTC
.,TRBV28,TRBJ1-3,few,CASGDLSSGNTIYF,TGTGCCAGCGGGGACTTAAGCTCTGGAAACACCATATATTTT
.,TRBV28,TRBJ2-5,.,CASRVQETQYF,TGTGCCAGCAGAGTCCAAGAGACCCAGTACTTC
TRBD1,TRBV28,TRBJ1-2,.,CASSAIQGAQGYTF,TGTGCCAGCAGCGCAATCCAGGGGGCTCAGGGCTACACCTTC
TRBD1,TRBV9,TRBJ1-1,once,CASSAGTGGGNTEAFF,TGTGCCAGCAGCGCGGGAACAGGGGGCGGGAACACTGAAGCTTTCTTT
.,TRBV4-2,TRBJ2-5,.,CASSQVSGRETQYF,TGTGCCAGCAGCCAAGTTTCCGGGCGGGAGACCCAGTACTTC
.,TRBV9,TRBJ1-1,.,CASSVIGVGVGEAFF,TGTGCCAGCAGCGTAATCGGGGTGGGGGTAGGCGAAGCTTTCTTT
.,TRBV28,TRBJ2-7,.,CASSLVGEQYF,TGTGCCAGCAGTTTAGTAGGCGAGCAGTACTTC
TRBD2,TRBV30,TRBJ2-7,.,CAWSRGGDYEQYF,TGTGCCTGGAGCCGTGGGGGGGACTACGAGCAGTACTTC
.,TRBV7-8,TRBJ1-4,.,CASSPREWNEKLFF,TGTGCCAGCAGCCCGAGGGAGTGGAATGAAAAACTGTTTTTT
.,TRBV6-6,TRBJ2-7,.,CASSPGRPTYEQYF,TGTGCCAGCAGTCCGGGACGGCCAACCTACGAGCAGTACTTC
.,TRBV18,TRBJ2-7,.,CASSPNPGGPYEQYF,TGTGCCAGCTCACCGAACCCAGGAGGCCCCTACGAGCAGTACTTC
TRBD2,TRBV9,TRBJ2-7,.,CASSATSGSQQYF,TGTGCCAGCAGCGCCACTAGCGGGAGTCAGCAGTACTTC
TRBD1,TRBV7-8,TRBJ2-7,.,CASSSLPGQGAYEQYF,TGTGCCAGCAGCTCACTACCGGGACAGGGGGCCTACGAGCAGTACTTC
TRBD2,TRBV7-2,TRBJ2-3,.,CASSSRLAGSTDTQYF,TGTGCCAGCAGCTCACGACTAGCGGGAAGCACAGATACGCAGTATTTT
.,TRBV9,TRBJ2-3,.,CASSDPRHGNTDTQYF,TGTGCCAGCAGCGATCCTCGCCACGGGAACACAGATACGCAGTATTTT
TRBD1,TRBV28,TRBJ2-5,.,CASSRRQGAATQYF,TGTGCCAGCAGCCGCCGACAGGGGGCGGCGACCCAGTACTTC
TRBD2,TRBV7-2,TRBJ2-1,.,CASSEGTLAAYNEQFF,TGTGCCAGCAGCGAAGGGACGCTAGCGGCCTACAATGAGCAGTTCTTC
.,TRBV27,TRBJ2-6,.,CASALHSGANVLTF,TGTGCCAGCGCCCTACACTCTGGGGCCAACGTCCTGACTTTC
TRBD1,TRBV2,TRBJ1-1,.,CASTQTGGYTEAFF,TGTGCCAGCACCCAGACAGGGGGCTACACTGAAGCTTTCTTT
.,TRBV4-3,TRBJ2-5,.,CASSPEVYSRGQETQYF,TGCGCCAGCAGCCCTGAGGTCTATTCCAGGGGTCAAGAGACCCAGTACTTC
.,TRBV7-2,TRBJ2-3,.,CASSLDRGDTQYF,TGTGCCAGCAGCTTAGATAGGGGAGATACGCAGTATTTT
TRBD1,TRBV27,TRBJ2-7,.,CASSDRGRNEQYF,TGTGCCAGCTCTGACAGGGGGAGGAACGAGCAGTACTTC
.,TRBV5-1,TRBJ1-3,.,CASSYGRLSGNTIYF,TGCGCCAGCAGCTATGGACGTCTCTCTGGAAACACCATATATTTT
.,TRBV5-1,TRBJ1-5,.,CASSEGPARQPQHF,TGCGCCAGCAGCGAGGGCCCGGCTAGGCAGCCCCAGCATTTT
.,TRBV2,TRBJ2-2,.,CASSELVHNTGELFF,TGTGCCAGCAGTGAATTGGTTCACAACACCGGGGAGCTGTTTTTT
.,TRBV7-2,TRBJ2-1,few,CASSLVRDNEQFF,TGTGCCAGCAGCTTAGTTAGGGACAATGAGCAGTTCTTC
.,TRBV6-6,TRBJ1-2,.,CATSGHRSNYGYTF,TGTGCCACCTCAGGGCACCGCTCTAACTATGGCTACACCTTC
.,TRBV5-1,TRBJ2-5,.,CASSGGRNQETQYF,TGCGCCAGCAGCGGAGGACGGAACCAAGAGACCCAGTACTTC
.,TRBV30,TRBJ2-1,.,CAWKAYYNEQFF,TGTGCCTGGAAAGCTTATTACAATGAGCAGTTCTTC
TRBD2,TRBV5-6,TRBJ2-5,once,CASSLPGGPSRETQYF,TGTGCCAGCAGCTTGCCGGGAGGGCCCTCGAGAGAGACCCAGTACTTC
TRBD2,TRBV6-1,TRBJ2-7,.,CASSVALAGSYEQYF,TGTGCCAGCAGTGTGGCGTTAGCGGGCTCCTACGAGCAGTACTTC
.,TRBV28,TRBJ1-2,.,CASSSRGGWFGGYTF,TGTGCCAGCAGCTCCCGGGGGGGGTGGTTCGGTGGCTACACCTTC
.,TRBV7-2,TRBJ2-3,once,CASSTGPDTQYF,TGTGCCAGCAGCACCGGCCCAGATACGCAGTATTTT
.,TRBV5-1,TRBJ1-1,.,CASSLEGNTEAFF,TGCGCCAGCAGCCTGGAGGGTAACACTGAAGCTTTCTTT
.,TRBV7-2,TRBJ2-7,once,CASSKDWTGSYEQYF,TGTGCCAGCAGCAAGGATTGGACCGGCTCCTACGAGCAGTACTTC